These 20 T cell receptor beta chains were all obtained from the same sample, sequenced in a study of tumor-infiltrating lymphocytes in primary liver carcinoma (TCRdb year 2017). The reads were generated on an Illumina HiSeq 2500. A constant-region primer and ProtoScript II reverse transcriptase were used to reverse-transcribe TCRbeta-specific cDNA from about 500 ng total RNA. TCRbeta libraries were built with three nested multiplex PCR rounds, a slightly modified ARM-PCR procedure. Each of the first two PCR rounds ran for approximately 10 cycles and used multiplex TRBV1-TRBV30 forward primers together with a Cbeta reverse primer. TCRdb passed the public sequencing reads through fastp at Q25 and MiXCR, retaining productive beta sequences. Rows matching on CDR3 protein sequence are summarized as one entry with the most common DNA and genes. Across this sample there are about 320,000 distinct CDR3 sequences, with less than 75% seen only once. The ten largest make up roughly 9% of the sample.

Blood RNA was extracted from unsorted whole blood using TRIzol reagent, and germline DNA was obtained with the DNeasy Blood & Tissue kit. The material sequenced was peripheral blood. These receptors came from a man aged 40-55 years with primary liver carcinoma and hepatitis B virus infection.

On this clonotype: Since the CDR3 does not end with the conserved phenylalanine or tryptophan, this likely comes from a read error. This chain joins TRBV11-2 and TRBJ2-1; TRBD2 might be the D (6 bases). V was shortened by 7 bases and J by 9 bases, with 19 bases between the two germline ends. Per the germline V gene, CDR1 is SGHAT and CDR2 is FQNNGV. The CDR3 runs to 14 residues. Written as DNA, the CDR3 is TGTGCCAGCACCAATACTGCGGGGTATACTGAGCAGTTCTCC. Amino acids: CASTNTAGYTEQFS.

Regarding this clonotype: Being one base from a much bigger clone, this may be a read error. The rearrangement joins TRBV29-1 to TRBJ2-3; 9 nucleotides align to TRBD1. V lost 8 bases to trimming and J lost 6 bases; unmatched junction nucleotides: 18. CDR3 length equals 16 residues. Germline assignment: CDR1 SQVTM and CDR2 ANQGSEA. CDR3 nucleotides: TGCAGCACCGCCGGGGGTCTGGGACAGGGTCTGGATACGCAGTATTTT. Translating gives CSTAGGLGQGLDTQYF.

As to this clonotype: A much larger clone sits a single nucleotide away, making a read error possible. The chain combines TRBV6-2 or TRBV6-3 with TRBJ2-7; 9 bases are a match to TRBD1. The CDR3 has 15 residues. Germline V CDR1 and CDR2: MNHEY, SVGEGT. DNA for the CDR3: TGTGTCAGCAGTCCAGCATCGGACAGGGGCTACGAGCAGTACTTC. Residues: CVSSPASDRGYEQYF.

The V gene is TRBV4-2, the J gene TRBJ2-3; 7 positions match TRBD2. CDR3 length equals 13 residues. V dropped 0 bases and J dropped 8; count of bases not matched to a gene: 2. CDR1 and CDR2 from the germline V gene are LGHNA and YNFKEQ. CDR3 DNA: TGTGCCAGCAGCCAAGAAAAGCGGGGTACGCAGTATTTT. It encodes CASSQEKRGTQYF.

Regarding this clonotype: A much larger clone lies a single base off, so this may be a read error. The V and J genes are TRBV4-1 and TRBJ2-2, with a weak D call TRBD2 (6 bases). Germline V gene data show CDR1 as MGHRA and CDR2 as YSYEKL. CDR3 length: 16 amino acids. Written as DNA, the CDR3 is TGCGCCAGCAGCCAAGATCTACTAGCTTCCACCGAGGAGCTGTTTTTT. It specifies CASSQDLLASTEELFF.

This clonotype was found a few times. The chain uses TRBV5-1 and TRBJ2-3; maybe TRBD1 (5 bases). Trimming cost V 0 bases and J 4 bases, with 9 bases left between them. The CDR3 totals 14 residues. From germline, CDR1 is SGHRS and CDR2 YFSETQ. CDR3 sequence (DNA): TGCGCCAGCAGCTTGGCGTCGACAGCAGATACGCAGTATTTT. As protein: CASSLASTADTQYF.

Note on this clonotype: A much larger clone differs from this one at a single base, so this may be a read error. CDR3 coding DNA: TGTGACAGCAGTTTAACAGGCGAGGGCCGGTACGAGCAGTACTTC. Its translation: CDSSLTGEGRYEQYF. The chain links TRBV6-5 to TRBJ2-7, with D perhaps matching TRBD1 or TRBD2 (5 bases each). In germline, CDR1 is MNHEY, CDR2 SVGAGI. CDR3 length equals 15 residues.

Notes on this clonotype: Here the CDR3 omits its conserved ending phenylalanine or tryptophan, so a read error is the likely source. The DNA is omitted, as the CDR3 cannot be located on it reliably, and the CDR3 follows TCRdb's listing. This chain joins TRBV6-6 and TRBJ2-5; the table assigns TRBD2, which was not confirmed against the DNA. Inclusive of both ends, the CDR3 amounts to 14 amino acids. Germline lookup yields CDR1 MNHNY and CDR2 SVGAGI (reference sequence). This CDR3 reads CASSSRGGQETQCL.

Comments on this clonotype: This clone may be a read error of a much larger clone one base away. This CDR3 is missing its conserved last phenylalanine or tryptophan, likely due to a read error. V gene TRBV4-1 combines with J gene TRBJ1-4; the D gene is possibly TRBD1 (6 bases). The CDR3 spans 14 residues. Trimming pared 8 bases from V and 5 bases from J, leaving 15 bases between. In germline, CDR1 is MGHRA, CDR2 YSYEKL. In DNA, the CDR3 is TGCGCCAGCCGCGACCGGGGGCGGAATGAAAAACTGTTTTAT. As protein: CASRDRGRNEKLFY.

This clonotype was seen a handful of times. V is TRBV15 and J is TRBJ2-7; D is possibly TRBD2 (5 bases). Trimming pared 0 bases from V and 7 bases from J, leaving 10 bases between. CDR3 length: 13 amino acids. CDR1 is LNHNV, CDR2 YYDKDF, per germline (reference sequence). Here the CDR3 reads CATSRDPGEEQYF. The CDR3 DNA reads as TGTGCCACCAGCAGAGACCCCGGGGAAGAGCAGTACTTC.

This clonotype has just a few counts. The V call is TRBV5-1, the J call TRBJ1-6; D is possibly TRBD1 (5 bases). The CDR3 is 14 residues long. Germline V gene data show CDR1 as SGHRS and CDR2 as YFSETQ. V dropped 3 bases and J dropped 9 bases, with 13 bases sitting between them. CDR3 DNA sequence: TGCGCCAGCAGCTCGCAGGGAAGCGGTTCACCCCTCCACTTT. It specifies CASSSQGSGSPLHF.

Comments on this clonotype: Compared with germline, one end of the junction differs, possibly owing to a read error. V is TRBV6-1 and J is TRBJ2-2, with 12 bases aligning to TRBD1. Germline values: CDR1 MNHNS, CDR2 SASEGT. The CDR3 sequence is 16 residues long. The CDR3 protein is CASSGGTGGIYGDLFF. As DNA, the CDR3 is TGTGCCAGCAGTGGGGGGACAGGGGGCATATACGGGGACCTGTTTTTT.

The rearrangement joins TRBV11-2 to TRBJ2-7; 10 bases align to TRBD2. The CDR3 extends over 15 amino acids. Germline CDR1 and CDR2: SGHAT and FQNNGV. The junction had 10 bases not matched to a gene; V was cut back by 2 bases and J by 9 bases. In nucleotides, the CDR3 is TGTGCCAGCAGCTTAAGTAGCGGGAGGATTGGAGGGCAGTACTTC. This codes for CASSLSSGRIGGQYF.

This clonotype occurred once. The rearrangement links TRBV6-5 to TRBJ2-5, with D tentatively TRBD1 (8 bases). The germline V gene encodes CDR1 MNHEY and CDR2 SVGAGI. The CDR3 sequence is 15 residues long. CDR3 region: CVSSSQGGPWETQYF. DNA of the CDR3: TGTGTTAGCAGTTCACAGGGGGGGCCGTGGGAGACCCAGTACTTC.

Comments on this clonotype: This could be a read error, since a much larger clone is one nucleotide away. J is TRBJ2-7 and V is TRBV5-1; the match to TRBD1 covers 8 bases. CDR1 and CDR2 (germline): SGHRS, YFSETQ. After removal of 4 bases from V and 2 bases from J, the junction contained 8 bases not matched to a gene. CDR3 length equals 15 residues. The CDR3 DNA reads as TGCGCCAGCAGCGGTAACAGGGGGTTTGCCTACGAGCAGTACTTC. Its translation: CASSGNRGFAYEQYF.

On this clonotype itself: One end of the junction does not line up with germline, which may come from a read error. The gene calls are TRBV6-1 and TRBJ2-1, with TRBD2 as a possible D gene (5 bases). The CDR3 spans 13 residues. Germline loops: CDR1 MNHNS, CDR2 SASEGT. The CDR3 sequence: CAGSPPGWGEQFF. The CDR3 nucleotides are TGTGCCGGCAGCCCCCCGGGATGGGGTGAGCAGTTCTTC.

A single count supports this clonotype. A read error may produce the germline difference seen at one junction end. The rearrangement joins TRBV4-1 to TRBJ1-1, with D possibly matching TRBD1 (6 bases). The germline V gene has CDR1 MGHRA and CDR2 YSYEKL. This CDR3 comprises 15 residues. The CDR3 here is CASSQEISRDTESFF. The CDR3 bases are TGCGCCAGTAGCCAAGAGATTAGCAGGGACACTGAATCTTTCTTT.

The V call is TRBV5-6, the J call TRBJ2-5; possibly TRBD1 for D (6 bases). The CDR3 spans 16 residues. Germline values: CDR1 SGHDT, CDR2 YYEEEE. Deletions cut 4 bases from V and 4 bases from J, with 20 bases between. For the CDR3, the DNA is TGTGCCAGCAGCCCACCCGGGACATCAGGTCCAGAGACCCAGTACTTC. This sequence encodes CASSPPGTSGPETQYF.

As concerns this clonotype: This could be a read error, since a much larger clone is one nucleotide away. The chain links TRBV6-1 to TRBJ2-7; D remains ambiguous. Looked up from germline, CDR1 is MNHNS and CDR2 is SASEGT. The CDR3 consists of 14 residues. The CDR3 region is CASSEAPTTYEEYF. CDR3 in DNA: TGTGCCAGCAGTGAAGCGCCTACGACCTACGAGGAGTACTTC.

The chain has TRBV20-1 and TRBJ2-1, with D possibly being TRBD2 (6 bases). CDR1 is DFQATT and CDR2 is SNEGSKA in the germline V gene (reference sequence). This CDR3 comprises 14 residues. For the CDR3, the DNA is TGCAGCGCAAGACTAGTGGGAAACCTTGATGAGCAGTTCTTC. It translates to CSARLVGNLDEQFF.